The clone carrying this T cell receptor (beta chain) has a handful of counts. The target antigen is unknown. The sample belongs to a study of human T cells and chemical hapten exposure. Across the whole study: There were weekly diphenylcyclopropenone doses to the scalp for patients throughout the roughly 24-week study.

Authors' data handling: Per sample, the median was around 100,000 TCRs, with values from about 24,000 to 680,000. TCRdb ran MiXCR on the RACE reads and lists one entry per CDR3 protein. TCRdb's processing, not the study's, gives the V and J calls here. The profile shows nearly 350,000 distinct CDR3 sequences, 5.5% to 8% of them singletons. The CDR3 consists of 14 residues. With 6 bases clipped from V and 6 bases from J, the junction kept 7 bases outside the gene matches. The time point is: patch test 1, 2 weeks after DPC sensitization. Treatment described: therapeutic diphenylcyclopropenone sensitization with weekly scalp DPC. Study outcomes and limitations: The donor cohort had alopecia, so its immune response may not match that of healthy people. TCRs at a frequency above 1 in 1000 stayed unchanged with DPC sensitization.

The receptor was derived from a woman between 18 and 30 years old with alopecia areata. Some clones in this sample may be carry-over from other donors' samples. The chain combines TRBV12-3 or TRBV12-4 with TRBJ2-2, with TRBD1 matching 7 bases. The specimen comprised whole blood, sampled in connection with sensitization to the hapten diphenylcyclopropenone (DPC). CDR3: CASSQGTAPGELFF. The CDR3 nucleotides are TGTGCCAGCAGCCAGGGGACAGCACCCGGGGAGCTGTTTTTT.